This TCR beta chain was retrieved from a study of T cell repertoires in cytomegalovirus infection. Study-wide context: Well-studied HLA-B-restricted epitopes and recently identified HLA-C-restricted epitopes of CMV were both used in the study. CMV infection together with matching HLA type was indicated by public TCR beta signatures.

Trimming removed 3 bases from V and 2 bases from J; junction bases left unmatched: 12. Germline CDR1 is SNHLY and CDR2 is FYNNEI. This CDR3 has 18 residues. General study findings and limits: There were HLA-C-restricted CMV-specific TCR beta clonotypes dominating the ex vivo response. CMV carriers having the relevant HLA were flagged by cumulative public TCR beta family frequency.

Comments on this clonotype: The antigen remains unidentified.

In TCRdb, the reads were re-called with MiXCR into one record per CDR3 protein. Of 750,000 to 900,000 distinct CDR3 sequences in the sample, about 29% were seen once. This material consisted of cultured CD8+ T cells from PBMCs, taken from culture after CMV antigen stimulation. This clonotype was sampled from a human donor in good health (CMV status not recorded). Some clones in this sample may be carry-over from other donors' samples. The rearrangement links TRBV2 to TRBJ2-5, with 10 bases matching TRBD2. CDR3 nucleotide sequence: TGTGCCAGCAGTGAGTCCTTCTTAGCGGGGGGACTTCAAGAGACCCAGTACTTC. It is translated as CASSESFLAGGLQETQYF.